The next 18 T cell receptor beta chains were all read from a single sample in a study of blood T cell repertoires in COVID-19. Assay used: immunoSEQ multiplex PCR; TCRdb lists only in-frame clones, some missing. This sample carries some 150,000 clones, roughly 80% of them seen once, and the ten largest clones take roughly 6.5%. The material sequenced was peripheral blood. The origin of the receptors is a human donor in a cohort sampled during active COVID-19.

The chain combines TRBV24-1 with TRBJ2-7; 13 nucleotides agree with TRBD2. The V gene's germline CDR1 is KGHDR and CDR2 SFDVKD. J was trimmed by 0 bases and V by 4 bases; bases with no gene match: 8. The CDR3 sequence is 18 residues long. This chain's CDR3 is CATSERLAGGRRSYEQYF. Here the CDR3 DNA reads TGTGCCACCAGTGAGCGACTAGCGGGGGGCCGTCGCTCCTACGAGCAGTACTTC.

The V call is TRBV4-3, the J call TRBJ1-2; possible D gene TRBD1, 5 bases. Germline CDR1 reads LGHNA; CDR2 reads YSLEER. V lost 0 bases and J 8 bases, leaving 13 bases between the germline ends. CDR3 length: 14 residues. The CDR3 nucleotides read TGCGCCAGCAGCCAAGATTCACGGGGGGTCGGCTACACCTTC. It is translated as CASSQDSRGVGYTF.

The V and J genes are TRBV5-5 and TRBJ1-1, with D possibly matching TRBD1 (6 bases). CDR1 and CDR2 (germline): SGHKS, YYEKEE (reference sequence). Trimming left V 0 bases short and J 7 bases short, with 13 bases between. This CDR3 has 14 amino acids. The CDR3 sequence: CASSLVGQGNEAFF. CDR3 in DNA: TGTGCCAGCAGCTTGGTAGGCCAGGGGAATGAAGCTTTCTTT. The full variable domain, in which reference TRBV5-5 and TRBJ1-1 provide the parts outside the CDR3, is DAGVTQSPTHLIKTRGQQVTLRCSPISGHKSVSWYQQVLGQGPQFIFQYYEKEERGRGNFPDRFSARQFPNYSSELNVNALLLGDSALYLCASSLVGQGNEAFFGQGTRLTVV.

This sequence joins TRBV19 and TRBJ2-5, with 9 bases lining up with TRBD1. J was trimmed by 5 bases and V by 4 bases; bases with no gene match: 5. The CDR3 contains 14 residues. Germline CDR1 LNHDA, CDR2 SQIVND (reference sequence). In DNA, the CDR3 is TGTGCCAGTAGTACAACAGGGGGCTGGGAGACCCAGTACTTC. Translating it yields CASSTTGGWETQYF.

The V call is TRBV28, the J call TRBJ1-5, with D hard to call. The germline gives CDR1 MDHEN, CDR2 SYDVKM. V was trimmed by 7 bases and J by 7 bases, leaving 11 bases between them. The CDR3 is 12 amino acids. CDR3 residues: CASTGRVQPQHF. The CDR3 region has the DNA TGTGCCAGCACCGGTCGAGTCCAGCCCCAGCATTTT.

The chain employs TRBV10-2 and TRBJ2-7; 9 bases are a match to TRBD2. This CDR3 is built from 15 residues. Germline trimming cut 3 bases from V and 12 bases from J; bases unmatched to any gene: 15. Germline-derived CDR1 and CDR2 are WSHSY and SAAADI. This chain's CDR3 is CASSESGLAGPRVYF. CDR3 nucleotides: TGCGCCAGCAGTGAATCCGGGCTAGCGGGGCCCCGCGTGTACTTC.

The rearrangement joins TRBV9 to TRBJ2-4; a possible D gene is TRBD2 (5 bases). Germline V gives CDR1 SGDLS, CDR2 YYNGEE. The CDR3 loop spans 14 amino acids. Trimming removed 4 bases from V and 7 bases from J, with 15 bases in between. The CDR3 region has the DNA TGTGCCAGCAGCCCCGACTACTGGAGTAACATTCAGTACTTC. This sequence encodes CASSPDYWSNIQYF.

This sequence joins TRBV6-5 and TRBJ1-1; 7 positions agree with TRBD1. CDR1 is MNHEY, CDR2 SVGAGI, per germline. V lost 8 bases to trimming and J lost 4 bases; unmatched junction nucleotides: 10. The CDR3 covers 14 residues. Written as DNA, the CDR3 is TGTGCCAGCCGTTTCCAGGGGGTGGCCACTGAAGCTTTCTTT. Translation: CASRFQGVATEAFF.

The genes are TRBV4-1 and TRBJ2-3, with D uncertain. V lost 4 bases and J lost 2, with 19 bases in between. Germline CDR1 and CDR2: MGHRA and YSYEKL. This CDR3 has 17 amino acids. The CDR3 DNA sequence: TGCGCCAGCAGCCTCGAACGGAGCCTATCTCCCACAGATACGCAGTATTTT. It specifies CASSLERSLSPTDTQYF.

The genes are TRBV4-2 and TRBJ2-7, with TRBD2 matching 10 bases. Looked up from germline, CDR1 is LGHNA and CDR2 is YNFKEQ. V was pared by 0 bases and J by 6 bases, with 5 bases of the junction left unmatched. The CDR3 is 15 residues long. CDR3 sequence reads: CASSQESAGGREQYF. Written as DNA, the CDR3 is TGTGCCAGCAGCCAAGAGTCAGCGGGGGGGCGCGAGCAGTACTTC.

This chain joins TRBV3-1 (or the pseudogene TRBV3-2) and TRBJ2-2; D ambiguous. Looked up from germline, CDR1 is LGHDT and CDR2 is YNNKEL (reference sequence). CDR3 size: 12 residues. V lost 0 bases and J lost 6, with 2 bases in between. This CDR3 is CASSQDAGELFF. As DNA, the CDR3 is TGTGCCAGCAGCCAAGACGCCGGGGAGCTGTTTTTT.

J is TRBJ2-3 and V is TRBV11-3; D unclear. V lost 3 bases to trimming and J lost 0 bases, with 4 bases between them. The CDR3 runs to 13 residues. The germline CDR1 and CDR2 sequences are SGHNT and YENEEA. CDR3 nucleotides: TGTGCCAGCAGCTTCTCTAGCACAGATACGCAGTATTTT. Its protein is CASSFSSTDTQYF.

This chain joins TRBV5-8 and TRBJ1-1; D is unresolved. This CDR3 spans 15 amino acids. Germline V gene data show CDR1 as SGHTS and CDR2 as YDEGEE. V dropped 0 bases and J dropped 3 bases, with 12 bases sitting between them. CDR3 amino acids: CASSLAARWDTEAFF. CDR3 coding DNA: TGTGCCAGCAGCTTGGCCGCCAGGTGGGACACTGAAGCTTTCTTT. Using reference TRBV5-8 and TRBJ1-1 for the parts outside the CDR3, the full variable domain is EAGVTQSPTHLIKTRGQQATLRCSPISGHTSVYWYQQALGLGLQFLLWYDEGEERNRGNFPPRFSGRQFPNYSSELNVNALELEDSALYLCASSLAARWDTEAFFGQGTRLTVV.

The chain couples TRBV4-3 to TRBJ1-5; tentative D call: TRBD1 (5 bases). Germline V gene sequence: CDR1 LGHNA, CDR2 YSLEER. V was pared by 0 bases and J by 2 bases, with 11 bases between. The CDR3 contains 16 residues. This CDR3 reads CASSQDIGGGNQPQHF. The DNA for the CDR3 is TGCGCCAGCAGCCAAGATATCGGGGGTGGCAATCAGCCCCAGCATTTT.

The CDR3 DNA follows: TGTGCCAGCAGTTACCTTGGACAGGGGGCCGGGGAAAAACTGTTTTTT. It encodes CASSYLGQGAGEKLFF. This chain uses TRBV6-5 with TRBJ1-4; 11 bases are shared with TRBD1. With 2 bases clipped from V and 8 bases from J, the junction kept 7 bases outside the gene matches. Germline V gene lookup returns CDR1 MNHEY and CDR2 SVGAGI. The CDR3 totals 16 residues.

This chain connects TRBV6-5 to TRBJ2-5, with 7 bases aligning to TRBD2. J lost 2 bases, V lost 2 bases, and 8 bases had no gene match. Looked up from germline, CDR1 is MNHEY and CDR2 is SVGAGI. CDR3 length: 16 amino acids. The CDR3 loop reads CASSYPLGAGQETQYF. CDR3 coding DNA: TGTGCCAGCAGTTACCCCCTAGGAGCGGGACAAGAGACCCAGTACTTC.

The chain couples TRBV5-4 to TRBJ1-2, with 10 bases aligning to TRBD1. V gave up 2 bases and J gave up 7 bases; unmatched junction bases: 5. Germline V CDR1 and CDR2: SGHNT, YYREEE (reference sequence). CDR3 length equals 14 residues. CDR3 sequence: CASSLRTGGFGYTF. The CDR3 region has the DNA TGTGCCAGCAGCTTAAGGACAGGGGGGTTTGGCTACACCTTC.

The chain joins TRBV27 to TRBJ1-6; weak D call: TRBD1 (5 bases). Trimming pared 6 bases from V and 9 bases from J, leaving 18 bases between. CDR1 and CDR2 from the germline V gene are MNHEY and SMNVEV (reference sequence). The CDR3 loop spans 15 amino acids. CDR3 in amino acids: CASSSQGDLGSPLHF. In DNA, the CDR3 is TGTGCCAGCAGCTCTCAAGGGGATTTGGGTTCACCCCTCCACTTT.